This passage covers 28 T cell receptor beta chains from one sample sequenced in a study of blood T cell repertoires in COVID-19 (dated by TCRdb to the early 2020s). Libraries were prepared through the immunoSEQ multiplex PCR assay. The table comes from immuneACCESS by way of TCRdb, which keeps in-frame sequences with V and J called. Part of the clones is missing from these tables; in studies checked, under half for an unresolved V gene and the rest for unknown reasons. The sample records several thousand clones, roughly 90% of which are singletons. Clones ranked in the top ten supply about 10% of the sample. The sequencing input was peripheral blood. Source of these receptors: a human donor with active COVID-19. The donor label of this sample is uncertain.

The chain is built from TRBV4-1 and TRBJ2-2; 8 bases line up with TRBD1. Per germline, CDR1 MGHRA and CDR2 YSYEKL. This CDR3 spans 17 amino acids. V was clipped by 0 bases and J by 3 bases; unmatched bases: 6. DNA of the CDR3: TGCGCCAGCAGCCAAGATAAGGCGGACAGGGACACCGGGGAGCTGTTTTTT. Protein: CASSQDKADRDTGELFF.

The chain uses TRBV7-8 and TRBJ2-5; a possible D gene is TRBD1 (6 bases). Trimming stripped 7 bases from V and 1 base from J, with 16 bases between. The CDR3 has 15 amino acids. CDR1 is SGHVS and CDR2 is FQNEAQ in the germline V gene. CDR3 region: CASNKDRSPQETQYF. DNA for the CDR3: TGTGCCAGCAACAAGGACAGATCACCCCAAGAGACCCAGTACTTC.

The chain couples TRBV6-2 or TRBV6-3 to TRBJ1-4, with D perhaps TRBD1 (5 bases). CDR1 is MNHEY and CDR2 is SVGEGT in the germline V gene. The CDR3 spans 14 residues. With 5 bases removed from V and 2 bases from J, the gap between germline ends came to 9 bases. The CDR3 nucleotides are TGTGCCAGCAGTCCAGGGATTACTAATGAAAAACTGTTTTTT. As protein: CASSPGITNEKLFF.

This clone appeared once. The rearrangement uses TRBV7-8 and TRBJ2-7; 9 nucleotides agree with TRBD1. CDR3 length: 16 residues. Germline lookup yields CDR1 SGHVS and CDR2 FQNEAQ. The V gene end was trimmed by 2 bases and the J gene end by 0 bases; junction bases not matched to a gene: 5. DNA of the CDR3: TGTGCCAGCAGCTTACCCGGGACAGGGCCCTCCTACGAGCAGTACTTC. This gives the protein CASSLPGTGPSYEQYF.

The gene calls are TRBV5-1 and TRBJ2-1; 9 positions match TRBD2. The CDR3 covers 15 residues. The J segment lost 6 bases and the V segment lost 4 bases, leaving 8 bases of the junction unmatched. Germline V gene lookup returns CDR1 SGHRS and CDR2 YFSETQ. CDR3 sequence: CASSPGTSRTNEQFF. The CDR3 bases are TGCGCCAGCAGCCCCGGGACTAGCCGAACCAATGAGCAGTTCTTC.

The V gene is TRBV30, the J gene TRBJ2-1, with a weak D call TRBD1 (5 bases). The CDR3 has 12 amino acids. The germline V gene has CDR1 GTSNPN and CDR2 SVGIG (reference sequence). V shed 3 bases and J shed 8 bases, with 11 bases lying between them. The CDR3 loop reads CAWSLRAYEQFF. CDR3 sequence (DNA): TGTGCCTGGAGCCTCAGGGCGTATGAGCAGTTCTTC. The full variable domain, in which reference TRBV30 and TRBJ2-1 provide the parts outside the CDR3, is SQTIHQWPATLVQPVGSPLSLECTVEGTSNPNLYWYRQAAGRGLQLLFYSVGIGQISSEVPQNLSASRPQDRQFILSSKKLLLSDSGFYLCAWSLRAYEQFFGPGTRLTVL.

The chain recombines TRBV5-6 with TRBJ2-3; 8 nucleotides match TRBD2. The trim removed 4 bases at V and 4 bases at J, leaving 8 bases unmatched. Germline V gene data show CDR1 as SGHDT and CDR2 as YYEEEE. This CDR3 is 15 amino acids long. DNA of the CDR3: TGTGCCAGCAGCCTGACTACCGGGGGGGCAGATACGCAGTATTTT. It is translated as CASSLTTGGADTQYF.

A single count supports this clone. The chain couples TRBV4-3 to TRBJ2-7; no reliable D call. This CDR3 contains 14 residues. V dropped 0 bases and J dropped 1 base, with 7 bases sitting between them. Germline V lookup: CDR1 LGHNA, CDR2 YSLEER. CDR3 protein: CASSQDLQSYEQYF. CDR3 bases: TGCGCCAGCAGCCAAGATCTCCAGTCCTACGAGCAGTACTTC.

The chain has TRBV4-2 and TRBJ2-2; weak D call: TRBD2 (6 bases). The CDR3 covers 16 residues. Germline CDR1 is LGHNA and CDR2 is YNFKEQ. V dropped 4 bases and J dropped 2 bases, with 14 bases sitting between them. The CDR3 here is CASSPARGFNTGELFF. CDR3 DNA: TGTGCCAGCAGCCCAGCCCGGGGGTTCAACACCGGGGAGCTGTTTTTT.

The chain employs TRBV6-5 and TRBJ2-2; D uncertain. The CDR3 runs to 12 residues. The germline V and J ends were trimmed by 7 bases and 3 bases, with 6 bases remaining between them. The germline V gene encodes CDR1 MNHEY and CDR2 SVGAGI. For the CDR3, the DNA is TGTGCCAGCAAACGGGACACCGGGGAGCTGTTTTTT. This gives the protein CASKRDTGELFF.

CDR3 DNA: TGTGCCAGCAGAACAGGGAACGTCGACTACGAGCAGTACTTC. This gives the protein CASRTGNVDYEQYF. V usage is TRBV6-5 and J usage is TRBJ2-7, with D possibly being TRBD1 (6 bases). Trimming pared 6 bases from V and 3 bases from J, leaving 15 bases between. Germline lookup yields CDR1 MNHEY and CDR2 SVGAGI. This CDR3 has 14 residues.

The J gene is TRBJ2-3, the V gene TRBV28, with 7 bases identical to TRBD2. Germline CDR1 and CDR2: MDHEN and SYDVKM. Trimming at V came to 7 bases and at J to 1 base, leaving 8 bases not matched to a gene. The CDR3 is 15 residues long. As DNA, the CDR3 is TGTGCCAGCAAGGTGGGCGGGAGACGCACAGATACGCAGTATTTT. Its translation: CASKVGGRRTDTQYF.

This clone was found once. V gene TRBV4-1 combines with J gene TRBJ2-1, with 9 bases identical to TRBD2. Germline CDR1 MGHRA, CDR2 YSYEKL. V gave up 1 base and J gave up 4 bases; unmatched junction bases: 5. The CDR3 totals 16 residues. CDR3 sequence reads: CASSQARLAVYNEQFF. The CDR3 nucleotides read TGCGCCAGCAGCCAAGCGCGACTAGCGGTATACAATGAGCAGTTCTTC.

The chain has TRBV24-1 and TRBJ2-7; tentative D call: TRBD1 (6 bases). The CDR3 is made up of 15 amino acids. V gave up 4 bases and J gave up 5 bases, with 17 bases separating them. From germline, CDR1 is KGHDR and CDR2 SFDVKD. CDR3 amino acids: CATSETRTDEDEQYF. The CDR3, as DNA: TGTGCCACCAGTGAAACAAGGACAGACGAGGACGAGCAGTACTTC.

V usage is TRBV6-5 and J usage is TRBJ2-3; maybe TRBD1 (5 bases). Germline V gene lookup returns CDR1 MNHEY and CDR2 SVGAGI. Trimming removed 2 bases from V and 1 base from J, with 13 bases in between. The CDR3 covers 16 residues. CDR3: CASSYTKPTGTDTQYF. DNA of the CDR3: TGTGCCAGCAGTTACACCAAACCGACAGGCACAGATACGCAGTATTTT.

The rearrangement joins TRBV6-5 to TRBJ1-5; 11 bases are shared with TRBD1. The V and J ends lost 5 bases and 5 bases, in that order; junction bases with no gene match: 5. The CDR3 has 15 residues. Germline loops: CDR1 MNHEY, CDR2 SVGAGI. The CDR3 DNA reads TGTGCCAGCAGTCGAGGACAGGGGGCGGATCAGCCCCAGCATTTT. Protein sequence: CASSRGQGADQPQHF.

This sequence joins TRBV10-1 and TRBJ2-7; D possibly corresponds to TRBD2 (5 bases). V gave up 0 bases and J gave up 1 base, with 10 bases separating them. In germline, CDR1 is WNHNN, CDR2 SYGVQD (reference sequence). The CDR3 has 15 amino acids. CDR3 DNA: TGCGCCAGCAGTGAGTCTCTGGAGGCATCCTACGAGCAGTACTTC. This sequence encodes CASSESLEASYEQYF.

This clone showed up just a few times. The rearrangement joins TRBV7-2 to TRBJ2-7; 11 nucleotides align to TRBD2. The CDR3 sequence is 12 residues long. J was trimmed by 4 bases and V by 9 bases; bases with no gene match: 2. CDR1 and CDR2 from the germline V gene are SGHTA and FQGNSA. This chain's CDR3 is CARRTSGYEQYF. CDR3 nucleotide sequence: TGTGCCAGGAGGACTAGCGGGTACGAGCAGTACTTC.

The chain couples TRBV15 to TRBJ2-7; 8 nucleotides agree with TRBD1. The CDR3 sequence is 15 residues long. The V gene's germline CDR1 is LNHNV and CDR2 YYDKDF (reference sequence). Losses at the gene ends were 4 bases for V and 3 bases for J; bases not matched to a gene: 8. CDR3 in amino acids: CATSKMDRVDYEQYF. For the CDR3, the DNA is TGTGCCACCAGCAAAATGGACAGGGTGGACTACGAGCAGTACTTC.

The CDR3 DNA reads TGTGCCAGCAGTCCACAAATGACAGCCGGCTACACCTTC. It is translated as CASSPQMTAGYTF. The chain employs TRBV12-3 or TRBV12-4 and TRBJ1-2, with D possibly TRBD1 on 5 matching bases. The CDR3 runs to 13 residues. V was trimmed by 5 bases and J by 8 bases, leaving 15 bases between them.

The chain carries TRBV6-5 and TRBJ2-2; D may be TRBD2 (5 bases). V lost 6 bases and J lost 1, with 12 bases in between. CDR3 size: 15 residues. From germline, CDR1 is MNHEY and CDR2 SVGAGI. DNA for the CDR3: TGTGCCAGCAGAGTCCGGGAACTGAACACCGGGGAGCTGTTTTTT. Its translation is CASRVRELNTGELFF.

V gene TRBV21-1 combines with J gene TRBJ2-1; TRBD2 reflects the table's D call only, with no check against the DNA. TRBV21-1 is listed as a pseudogene. The CDR3 has 20 amino acids. The CDR3 nucleotides are TGTGCCAGCAGCAAATTGCTAGCGGGAGGGCCAGTTTACCTATACAATGAGCAGTTCTTC. Encoded protein: CASSKLLAGGPVYLYNEQFF.

The chain carries TRBV2 and TRBJ1-5, with D uncertain. Per the germline V gene, CDR1 is SNHLY and CDR2 is FYNNEI. The CDR3 runs to 15 residues. V lost 7 bases, J lost 0 bases, and 13 bases lay in between. For the CDR3, the DNA is TGTGCCAGCACCAAAAGGAGGGCTAGCAATCAGCCCCAGCATTTT. Translated, it gives CASTKRRASNQPQHF.

V and J are TRBV2 and TRBJ2-2; 9 bases align to TRBD2. The CDR3 length is 15 residues. Germline CDR1 reads SNHLY; CDR2 reads FYNNEI. V shed 8 bases and J 2 bases; nucleotides not matched to a gene: 6. The CDR3 sequence is CASRVGTSNTGELFF. CDR3 sequence (DNA): TGTGCCAGCCGGGTAGGGACTAGCAACACCGGGGAGCTGTTTTTT.

J is TRBJ2-3 and V is TRBV29-1; TRBD2 agrees at 8 bases. Germline V lookup: CDR1 SQVTM, CDR2 ANQGSEA. Unmatched junction bases numbered 9, after V lost 7 bases and J lost 6 bases. The CDR3 has 13 residues. CDR3 DNA sequence: TGCAGCGCCCGCACGACTAGCGCGGATACGCAGTATTTT. As protein: CSARTTSADTQYF.

DNA for the CDR3: TGCGCCAGCAGCCTCCGGACAGCCTCCTACGAGCAGTACTTC. It encodes CASSLRTASYEQYF. The rearrangement joins TRBV4-1 to TRBJ2-7; a weak D match, TRBD1 (6 bases). From germline, CDR1 is MGHRA and CDR2 YSYEKL. The CDR3 runs 14 residues. Trimming left V 4 bases short and J 0 bases short, with 10 bases between.

The gene calls are TRBV5-1 and TRBJ2-7, with 9 positions matching TRBD1. The ends lost 1 base at V and 6 bases at J; junction bases unmatched: 11. In germline, CDR1 is SGHRS, CDR2 YFSETQ. The CDR3 has 16 residues. The CDR3 loop is CASSLISGQGLREQYF. CDR3 sequence (DNA): TGCGCCAGCAGCTTGATTTCGGGACAGGGACTGCGCGAGCAGTACTTC.

The chain is built from TRBV7-6 and TRBJ1-2, with D maybe TRBD1 (6 bases). Trimming removed 1 base at V and 3 bases at J, with 12 bases between. CDR3 length: 15 amino acids. From germline, CDR1 is SGHVS and CDR2 FNYEAQ. The CDR3 sequence is CASSLETGHHYGYTF. The CDR3 DNA follows: TGTGCCAGCAGCTTAGAGACGGGACATCACTATGGCTACACCTTC.